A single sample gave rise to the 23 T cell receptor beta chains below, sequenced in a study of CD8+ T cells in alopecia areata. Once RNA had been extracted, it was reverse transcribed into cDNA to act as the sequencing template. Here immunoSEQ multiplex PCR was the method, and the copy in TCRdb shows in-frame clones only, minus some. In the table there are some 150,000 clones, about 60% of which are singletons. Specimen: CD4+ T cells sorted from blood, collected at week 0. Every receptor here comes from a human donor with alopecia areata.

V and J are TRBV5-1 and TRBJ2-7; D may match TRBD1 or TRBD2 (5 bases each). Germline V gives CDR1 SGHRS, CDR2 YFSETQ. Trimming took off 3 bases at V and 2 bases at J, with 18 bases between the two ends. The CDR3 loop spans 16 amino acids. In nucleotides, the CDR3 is TGCGCCAGCAGCTCCGGGACCCACAACGGACCCTACGAGCAGTACTTC. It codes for CASSSGTHNGPYEQYF.

The CDR3 reads CASSASQETQYF. The DNA of the CDR3 is TGTGCCAGCAGTGCCTCACAAGAGACCCAGTACTTC. The chain is built from TRBV25-1 and TRBJ2-5; no definite D call. The CDR3 loop spans 12 amino acids. V lost 4 bases and J 2 bases, leaving 5 bases between the germline ends. CDR1 and CDR2 from the germline V gene are MGHDK and SYGVNS.

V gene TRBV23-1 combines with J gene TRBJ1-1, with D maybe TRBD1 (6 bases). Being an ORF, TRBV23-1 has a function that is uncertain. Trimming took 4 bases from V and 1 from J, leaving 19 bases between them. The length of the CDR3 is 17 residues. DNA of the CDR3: TGCGCCAGCAGTCTGAATCACCAGGACAGCAGGAACACTGAAGCTTTCTTT. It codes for CASSLNHQDSRNTEAFF.

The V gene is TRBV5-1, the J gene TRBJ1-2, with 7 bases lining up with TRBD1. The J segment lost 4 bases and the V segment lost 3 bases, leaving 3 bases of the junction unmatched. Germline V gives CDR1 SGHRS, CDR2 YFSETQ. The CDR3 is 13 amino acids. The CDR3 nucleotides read TGCGCCAGCAGCTGGGACAGCCTCTATGGCTACACCTTC. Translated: CASSWDSLYGYTF. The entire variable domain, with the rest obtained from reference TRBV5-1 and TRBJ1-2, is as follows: KAGVTQTPRYLIKTRGQQVTLSCSPISGHRSVSWYQQTPGQGLQFLFEYFSETQRNKGNFPGRFSGRQFSNSRSEMNVSTLELGDSALYLCASSWDSLYGYTFGSGTRLTVV.

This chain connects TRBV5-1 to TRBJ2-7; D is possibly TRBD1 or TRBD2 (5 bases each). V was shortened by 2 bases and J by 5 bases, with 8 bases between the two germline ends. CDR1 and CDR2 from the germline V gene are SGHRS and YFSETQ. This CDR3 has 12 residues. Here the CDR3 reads CASSFTGHEQYF. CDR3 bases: TGCGCCAGCAGCTTCACGGGGCACGAGCAGTACTTC. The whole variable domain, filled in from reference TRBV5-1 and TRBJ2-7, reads KAGVTQTPRYLIKTRGQQVTLSCSPISGHRSVSWYQQTPGQGLQFLFEYFSETQRNKGNFPGRFSGRQFSNSRSEMNVSTLELGDSALYLCASSFTGHEQYFGPGTRLTVT.

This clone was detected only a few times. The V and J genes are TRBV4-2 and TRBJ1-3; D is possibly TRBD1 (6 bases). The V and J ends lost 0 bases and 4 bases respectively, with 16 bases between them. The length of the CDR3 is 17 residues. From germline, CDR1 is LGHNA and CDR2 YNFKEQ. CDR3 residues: CASSQEWGAADGNTIYF. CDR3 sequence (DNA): TGTGCCAGCAGCCAAGAGTGGGGGGCGGCGGACGGAAACACCATATATTTT.

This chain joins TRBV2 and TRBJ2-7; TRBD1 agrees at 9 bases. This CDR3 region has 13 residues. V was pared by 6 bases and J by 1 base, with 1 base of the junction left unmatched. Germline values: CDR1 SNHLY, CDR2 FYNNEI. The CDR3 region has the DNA TGTGCCAGCAGGGGGACAGGGTCCTACGAGCAGTACTTC. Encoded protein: CASRGTGSYEQYF.

For the CDR3, the DNA is TGTGCCAGCAGCCCCGCGACAGGGTTTAAAGATGAAAAACTGTTTTTT. Protein sequence: CASSPATGFKDEKLFF. The chain carries TRBV7-9 and TRBJ1-4, with 7 positions matching TRBD1. Germline CDR1 reads SEHNR; CDR2 reads FQNEAQ (reference sequence). After removal of 5 bases from V and 6 bases from J, the junction contained 12 bases not matched to a gene. CDR3 length equals 16 residues.

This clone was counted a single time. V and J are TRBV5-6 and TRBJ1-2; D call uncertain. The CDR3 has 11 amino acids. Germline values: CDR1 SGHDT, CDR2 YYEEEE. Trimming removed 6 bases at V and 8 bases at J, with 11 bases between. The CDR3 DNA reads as TGTGCCAGCACCCGGGAGGGAGGCTACACCTTC. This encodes CASTREGGYTF.

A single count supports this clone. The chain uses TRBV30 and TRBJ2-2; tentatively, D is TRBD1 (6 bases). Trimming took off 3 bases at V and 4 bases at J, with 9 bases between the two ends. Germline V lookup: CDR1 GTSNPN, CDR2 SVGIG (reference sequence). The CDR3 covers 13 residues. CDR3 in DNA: TGTGCCTGGAGGAGGACAGCCACCGGGGAGCTGTTTTTT. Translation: CAWRRTATGELFF.

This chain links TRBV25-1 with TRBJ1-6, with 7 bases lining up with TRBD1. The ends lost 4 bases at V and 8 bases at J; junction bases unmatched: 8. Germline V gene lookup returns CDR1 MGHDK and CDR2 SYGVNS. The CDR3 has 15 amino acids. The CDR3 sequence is CASSVSDRRDSPLHF. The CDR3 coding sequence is TGTGCCAGCAGTGTCTCGGACAGGAGGGATTCACCCCTCCACTTT. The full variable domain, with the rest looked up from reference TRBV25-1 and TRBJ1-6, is EADIYQTPRYLVIGTGKKITLECSQTMGHDKMYWYQQDPGMELHLIHYSYGVNSTEKGDLSSESTVSRIRTEHFPLTLESARPSHTSQYLCASSVSDRRDSPLHFGNGTRLTVT.

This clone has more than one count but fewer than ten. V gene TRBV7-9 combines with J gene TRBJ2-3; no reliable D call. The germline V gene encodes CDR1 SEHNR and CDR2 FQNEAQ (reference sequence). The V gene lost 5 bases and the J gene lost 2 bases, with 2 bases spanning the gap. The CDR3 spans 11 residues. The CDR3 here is CASSPTDTQYF. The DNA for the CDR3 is TGTGCCAGCAGCCCCACAGATACGCAGTATTTT. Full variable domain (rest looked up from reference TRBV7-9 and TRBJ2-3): DTGVSQNPRHKITKRGQNVTFRCDPISEHNRLYWYRQTLGQGPEFLTYFQNEAQLEKSRLLSDRFSAERPKGSFSTLEIQRTEQGDSAMYLCASSPTDTQYFGPGTRLTVL.

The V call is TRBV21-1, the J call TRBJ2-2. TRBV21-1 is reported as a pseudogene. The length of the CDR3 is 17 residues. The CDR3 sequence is CASSKAATLLYTGELFF. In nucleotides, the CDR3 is TGTGCCAGCAGCAAAGCGGCCACACTTCTTTACACCGGGGAGCTGTTTTTT.

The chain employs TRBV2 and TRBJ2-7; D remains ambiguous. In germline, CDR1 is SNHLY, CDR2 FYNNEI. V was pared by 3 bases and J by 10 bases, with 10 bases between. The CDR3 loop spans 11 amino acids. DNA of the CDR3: TGTGCCAGCAGTGACTGGGCAATACAGTACTTC. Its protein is CASSDWAIQYF.

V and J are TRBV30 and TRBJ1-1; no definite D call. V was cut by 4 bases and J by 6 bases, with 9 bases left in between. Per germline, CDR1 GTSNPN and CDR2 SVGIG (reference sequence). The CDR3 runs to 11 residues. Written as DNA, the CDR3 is TGTGCCTGGACGGATCGGGCTGAAGCTTTCTTT. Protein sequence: CAWTDRAEAFF.

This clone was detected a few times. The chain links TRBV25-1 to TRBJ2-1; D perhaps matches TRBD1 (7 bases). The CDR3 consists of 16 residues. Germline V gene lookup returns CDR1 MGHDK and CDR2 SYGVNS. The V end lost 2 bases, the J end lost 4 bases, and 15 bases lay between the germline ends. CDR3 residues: CASSESSGGLYNEQFF. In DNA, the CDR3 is TGTGCCAGCAGTGAAAGTTCAGGGGGGCTATACAATGAGCAGTTCTTC.

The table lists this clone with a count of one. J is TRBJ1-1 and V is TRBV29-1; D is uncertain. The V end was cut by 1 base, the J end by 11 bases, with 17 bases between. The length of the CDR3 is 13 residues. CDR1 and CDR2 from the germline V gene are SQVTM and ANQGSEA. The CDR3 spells CSVEGRFVGEAFF. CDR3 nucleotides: TGCAGCGTTGAAGGGAGGTTTGTTGGAGAGGCTTTCTTT.

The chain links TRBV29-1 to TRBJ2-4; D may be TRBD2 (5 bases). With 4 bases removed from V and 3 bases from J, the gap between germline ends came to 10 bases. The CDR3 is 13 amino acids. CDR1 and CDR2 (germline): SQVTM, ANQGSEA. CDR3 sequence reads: CSVVGLGKNIQYF. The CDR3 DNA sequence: TGCAGCGTTGTTGGACTTGGCAAAAACATTCAGTACTTC.

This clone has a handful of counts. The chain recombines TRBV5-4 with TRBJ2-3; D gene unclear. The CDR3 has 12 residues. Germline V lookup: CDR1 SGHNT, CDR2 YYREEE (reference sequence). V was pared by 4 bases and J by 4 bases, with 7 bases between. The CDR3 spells CASSAWADTQYF. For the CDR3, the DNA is TGTGCCAGCAGCGCCTGGGCAGATACGCAGTATTTT.

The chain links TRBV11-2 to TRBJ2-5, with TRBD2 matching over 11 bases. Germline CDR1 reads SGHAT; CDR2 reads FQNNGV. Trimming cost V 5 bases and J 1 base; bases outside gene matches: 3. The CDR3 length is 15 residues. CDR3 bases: TGTGCCAGCAGCCTCGGACTAGCGGGCCAAGAGACCCAGTACTTC. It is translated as CASSLGLAGQETQYF.

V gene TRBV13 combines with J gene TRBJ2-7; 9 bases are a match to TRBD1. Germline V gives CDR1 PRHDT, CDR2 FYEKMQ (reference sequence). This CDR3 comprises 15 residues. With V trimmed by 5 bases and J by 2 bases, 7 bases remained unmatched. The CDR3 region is CASSPRDRAAYEQYF. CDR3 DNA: TGTGCCAGCAGCCCACGGGACAGGGCCGCCTACGAGCAGTACTTC. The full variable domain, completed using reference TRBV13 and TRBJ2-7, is AAGVIQSPRHLIKEKRETATLKCYPIPRHDTVYWYQQGPGQDPQFLISFYEKMQSDKGSIPDRFSAQQFSDYHSELNMSSLELGDSALYFCASSPRDRAAYEQYFGPGTRLTVT.

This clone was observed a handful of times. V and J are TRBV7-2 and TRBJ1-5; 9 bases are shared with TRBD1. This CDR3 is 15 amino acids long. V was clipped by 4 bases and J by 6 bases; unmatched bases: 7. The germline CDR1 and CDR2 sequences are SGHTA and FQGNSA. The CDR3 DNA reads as TGTGCCAGCAGCTCACAGGGGGCGAGGGGTCAGCCCCAGCATTTT. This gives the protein CASSSQGARGQPQHF.

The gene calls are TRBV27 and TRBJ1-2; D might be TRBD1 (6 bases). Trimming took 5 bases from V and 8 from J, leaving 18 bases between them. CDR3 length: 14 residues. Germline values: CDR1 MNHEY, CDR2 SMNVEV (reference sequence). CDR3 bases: TGTGCCAGCAGTCTATTCGGACAGACTGGCGGCTACACCTTC. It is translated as CASSLFGQTGGYTF.